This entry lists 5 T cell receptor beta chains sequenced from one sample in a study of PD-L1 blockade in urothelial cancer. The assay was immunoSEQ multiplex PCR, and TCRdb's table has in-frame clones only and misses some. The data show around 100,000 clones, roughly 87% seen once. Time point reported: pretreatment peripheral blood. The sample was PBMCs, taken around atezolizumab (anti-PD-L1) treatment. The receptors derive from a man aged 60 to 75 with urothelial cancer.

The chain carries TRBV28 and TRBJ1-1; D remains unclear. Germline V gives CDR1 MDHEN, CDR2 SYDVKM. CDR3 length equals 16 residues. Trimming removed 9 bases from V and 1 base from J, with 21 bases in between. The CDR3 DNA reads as TGTGCCAGTGCTCTCGGGAGCTTGGGCGGGAACACTGAAGCTTTCTTT. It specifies CASALGSLGGNTEAFF.

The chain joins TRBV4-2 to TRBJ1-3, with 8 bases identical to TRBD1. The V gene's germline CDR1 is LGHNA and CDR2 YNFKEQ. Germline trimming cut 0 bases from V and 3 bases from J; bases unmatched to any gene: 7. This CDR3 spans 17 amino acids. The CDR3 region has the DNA TGTGCCAGCAGCCAAGAGCTCAGGACAGGGCATGGAAACACCATATATTTT. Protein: CASSQELRTGHGNTIYF.

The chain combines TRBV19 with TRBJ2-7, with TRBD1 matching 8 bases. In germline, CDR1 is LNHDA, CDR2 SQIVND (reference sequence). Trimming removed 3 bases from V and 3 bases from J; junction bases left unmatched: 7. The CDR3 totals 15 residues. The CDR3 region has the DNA TGTGCCAGTAGTATGCGCAGGGGGCGAGGCTACGAGCAGTACTTC. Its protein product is CASSMRRGRGYEQYF.

The chain's CDR3 is CASSPRQSSYNEQFF. The CDR3, as DNA: TGTGCCAGCTCACCGAGACAGAGCTCCTACAATGAGCAGTTCTTC. The gene calls are TRBV18 and TRBJ2-1; possibly TRBD1 for D (5 bases). Germline V gene sequence: CDR1 KGHSH, CDR2 LQKENI. Trimming left V 3 bases short and J 0 bases short, with 9 bases between. The CDR3 totals 15 residues.

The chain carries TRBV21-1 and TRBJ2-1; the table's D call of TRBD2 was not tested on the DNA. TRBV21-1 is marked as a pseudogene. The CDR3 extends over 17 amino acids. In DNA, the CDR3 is TGTGCCAGCAGCCGAAGGACTAGCGGGAGGGGGTTCAATGAGCAGTTCTTC. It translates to CASSRRTSGRGFNEQFF.